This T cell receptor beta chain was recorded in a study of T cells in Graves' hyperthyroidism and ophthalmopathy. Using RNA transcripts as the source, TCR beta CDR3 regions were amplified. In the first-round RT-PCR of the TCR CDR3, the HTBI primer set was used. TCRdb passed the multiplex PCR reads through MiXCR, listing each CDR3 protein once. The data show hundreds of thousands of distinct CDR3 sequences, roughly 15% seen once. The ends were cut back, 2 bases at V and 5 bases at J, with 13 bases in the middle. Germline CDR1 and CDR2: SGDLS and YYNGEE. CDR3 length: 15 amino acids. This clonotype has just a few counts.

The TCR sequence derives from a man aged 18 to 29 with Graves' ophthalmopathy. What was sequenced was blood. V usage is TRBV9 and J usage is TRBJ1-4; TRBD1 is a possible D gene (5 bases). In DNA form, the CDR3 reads TGTGCCAGCAGCGTTTTGGGCAGGGTAAATGAAAAACTGTTTTTT. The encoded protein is CASSVLGRVNEKLFF.